This T cell receptor beta chain was found in a study of T-cell reconstitution after alpha-beta-depleted transplantation in children. V was clipped by 4 bases and J by 0 bases; unmatched bases: 4. This CDR3 has 14 residues. Germline V lookup: CDR1 SQVTM, CDR2 ANQGSEA. TCRbeta library construction was performed incorporating unique molecular identifiers. TCRdb re-called the PCR reads with MiXCR, one entry per CDR3 protein. The sample includes around 480,000 distinct CDR3 sequences, about 30% of them seen just once. Material: PBMCs from the stem cell graft donor, obtained from the stem cell graft. The rearrangement links TRBV29-1 to TRBJ2-7; 9 bases match TRBD2. The TCR sequence derives from a human donor who donated a stem cell graft to a child with aplastic anemia. The CDR3 DNA reads as TGCAGCGTTGCACTAGCGGGTGGCTCCTACGAGCAGTACTTC. The encoded protein is CSVALAGGSYEQYF.